The clone carrying this T cell receptor (beta chain) was seen a few times. While infection was still active, Seattle patients were enrolled and then followed longitudinally. The entry originates in a study of blood T cell repertoires in COVID-19. Study overall: The origin of the acute and convalescent COVID-19 samples was the United States, Italy and Spain. From T cells, B-cell-depleted T cells, or PBMCs came the material, which was cDNA or gDNA.

In germline, CDR1 is LGHDT, CDR2 YNNKEL (reference sequence). This CDR3 is built from 14 residues. With 0 bases removed from V and 2 bases from J, the gap between germline ends came to 5 bases. The assay was immunoSEQ multiplex PCR, and TCRdb's table has in-frame clones only and misses some. The data contain some 450,000 clones, 70% to 90% of them singletons. Sequencing used peripheral blood. This rearrangement joins TRBV3-1 (or the pseudogene TRBV3-2) to TRBJ1-5; D ambiguous. The sequence was collected from a woman aged 45 to 65 with COVID-19, enrolled during active disease. The chain's CDR3 is CASSQDIGNQPQHF. The DNA of the CDR3 is TGTGCCAGCAGCCAAGATATAGGCAATCAGCCCCAGCATTTT.